The 23 T cell receptor beta chains given below trace back to one sample, sequenced in a study of cytotoxic CD8 clonotypes in ibrutinib-treated CLL. Libraries were prepared by immunoSEQ multiplex PCR; TCRdb keeps only in-frame clonotypes and omits some of them. The sample holds 45,000 to 55,000 clones, roughly 50% seen once. This sample comprised PBMCs, obtained after 12 months of ibrutinib treatment. The receptor set was obtained from a human donor with chronic lymphocytic leukemia.

The chain joins TRBV15 to TRBJ1-1; D is perhaps TRBD1 (5 bases). CDR3 length equals 16 residues. CDR1 and CDR2 from the germline V gene are LNHNV and YYDKDF (reference sequence). Deletions cut 5 bases from V and 4 bases from J, with 20 bases between. The CDR3, as DNA: TGTGCCACCAGCCCCCGAACGGGCAGGGTAACCACTGAAGCTTTCTTT. Its translation is CATSPRTGRVTTEAFF.

This clone was detected a few times. CDR3 loop: CASTSTPRREQFF. The CDR3 bases are TGTGCCAGCACTAGTACCCCACGCCGTGAGCAGTTCTTC. The chain combines TRBV27 with TRBJ2-1; D is undetermined. Per germline, CDR1 MNHEY and CDR2 SMNVEV (reference sequence). V was pared by 7 bases and J by 9 bases, with 16 bases between. The CDR3 runs 13 residues.

The chain joins TRBV4-1 to TRBJ1-6, with TRBD1 matching over 7 bases. The J segment lost 5 bases and the V segment lost 2 bases, leaving 18 bases of the junction unmatched. The CDR3 consists of 20 residues. Germline V CDR1 and CDR2: MGHRA, YSYEKL. In nucleotides, the CDR3 is TGCGCCAGCAGCCAACACATCTTTTTGACAGGGCCAAGAGATAATTCACCCCTCCACTTT. Amino acids: CASSQHIFLTGPRDNSPLHF.

The chain links TRBV6-4 to TRBJ2-7; D could derive from TRBD1 or TRBD2 (5 bases each). Germline assignment: CDR1 MRHNA and CDR2 SNTAGT. The CDR3 contains 14 residues. Trimming took off 0 bases at V and 6 bases at J, with 12 bases between the two ends. The CDR3 DNA follows: TGTGCCAGCAGTGACTCTATAGGGACCGGCGAGCAGTACTTC. This codes for CASSDSIGTGEQYF.

V and J are TRBV2 and TRBJ2-1; D remains ambiguous. The V end was cut by 6 bases, the J end by 9 bases, with 15 bases between. There are 13 residues in the CDR3. Per the germline V gene, CDR1 is SNHLY and CDR2 is FYNNEI. CDR3: CASSWAGNVEQFF. The CDR3 DNA sequence: TGTGCCAGCAGCTGGGCTGGTAACGTTGAGCAGTTCTTC. The variable domain in full, completed from reference TRBV2 and TRBJ2-1, reads EPEVTQTPSHQVTQMGQEVILRCVPISNHLYFYWYRQILGQKVEFLVSFYNNEISEKSEIFDDQFSVERPDGSNFTLKIRSTKLEDSAMYFCASSWAGNVEQFFGPGTRLTVL.

V gene TRBV28 combines with J gene TRBJ1-2; D is ambiguous. The germline V gene encodes CDR1 MDHEN and CDR2 SYDVKM. There are 14 residues in the CDR3. Trimming pared 3 bases from V and 8 bases from J, leaving 16 bases between. The DNA of the CDR3 is TGTGCCAGCAGTTTGGGCTTGCTACAAAGGGGCTACACCTTC. Its translation is CASSLGLLQRGYTF.

This clone was counted a few times. The J gene is TRBJ2-2, the V gene TRBV5-1; the D gene is possibly TRBD2 (6 bases). Germline V CDR1 and CDR2: SGHRS, YFSETQ. CDR3 length: 13 amino acids. The ends were cut back, 4 bases at V and 10 bases at J, with 14 bases in the middle. The CDR3 DNA is TGCGCCAGCAGCGCGGGGAGCAGGGCGGAGCTGTTTTTT. It encodes CASSAGSRAELFF.

This chain links TRBV5-1 with TRBJ2-3; the D gene could be TRBD1 or TRBD2 (5 bases each). Germline V lookup: CDR1 SGHRS, CDR2 YFSETQ. CDR3 length: 12 residues. V lost 4 bases and J 10 bases, leaving 13 bases between the germline ends. The CDR3 DNA reads TGCGCCAGCAGCGGGGACCTCGGACCGCAGTATTTT. Encoded protein: CASSGDLGPQYF.

This clone was observed at least ten times. V usage is TRBV6-1 and J usage is TRBJ1-1; unclear D gene. Germline V CDR1 and CDR2: MNHNS, SASEGT. The V end was cut by 2 bases, the J end by 0 bases, with 7 bases between. This CDR3 is 14 amino acids long. CDR3: CASSEPRVNTEAFF. The CDR3 coding sequence is TGTGCCAGCAGTGAACCGCGAGTGAACACTGAAGCTTTCTTT.

The table lists this clone with a few counts. The chain recombines TRBV7-3 with TRBJ2-7; no reliable D call. The CDR3 loop spans 14 amino acids. Trimming removed 6 bases at V and 1 base at J, with 13 bases between. The germline V gene has CDR1 SGHTA and CDR2 FQGTGA. The CDR3 loop reads CASSEGLYSYEQYF. The CDR3, as DNA: TGTGCCAGCAGTGAAGGGTTATATTCCTACGAGCAGTACTTC.

The rearrangement uses TRBV23-1 and TRBJ2-5; no clear D gene. TRBV23-1 is flagged as an ORF with uncertain function. This CDR3 has 14 amino acids. The V end was cut by 0 bases, the J end by 6 bases, with 11 bases between. The CDR3 sequence: CASSQSGPLKTQYF. The CDR3 DNA follows: TGCGCCAGCAGTCAATCTGGGCCTCTGAAGACCCAGTACTTC.

The chain joins TRBV20-1 to TRBJ1-1; D unclear. V was trimmed by 4 bases and J by 1 base, leaving 4 bases between them. The length of the CDR3 is 11 residues. Germline V gene lookup returns CDR1 DFQATT and CDR2 SNEGSKA (reference sequence). The CDR3 DNA sequence: TGCAGTGCTACCCAGAACACTGAAGCTTTCTTT. Translation: CSATQNTEAFF.

This clone was seen once. A much larger clone sits a single nucleotide away, making a read error possible. The chain is built from TRBV19 and TRBJ1-2; D remains unclear. V was cut by 8 bases and J by 2 bases, with 15 bases left in between. The length of the CDR3 is 14 residues. Germline loops: CDR1 LNHDA, CDR2 SQIVND (reference sequence). The CDR3 DNA is TGTGCCAGTGGTCTCGGTAGGCAGAACTATGGCTACACCTTC. It encodes CASGLGRQNYGYTF.

The V gene is TRBV4-1, the J gene TRBJ2-4; TRBD2 aligns across 7 bases. CDR1 is MGHRA, CDR2 YSYEKL, per germline. With 0 bases clipped from V and 1 base from J, the junction kept 12 bases outside the gene matches. CDR3 length equals 19 residues. CDR3 coding DNA: TGCGCCAGCAGCCAAGATGGGTCTAGCGGTCAAGCGGCCAAAAACATTCAGTACTTC. Residues: CASSQDGSSGQAAKNIQYF.

The CDR3 region has the DNA TGTGCCAGCAGTTTTCAGAGGGATGGCTACACCTTC. Amino acid sequence: CASSFQRDGYTF. The V and J genes are TRBV28 and TRBJ1-2; no clear D. This CDR3 comprises 12 residues. Per germline, CDR1 MDHEN and CDR2 SYDVKM. Trimming removed 3 bases from V and 6 bases from J, with 8 bases in between.

This clone was detected only a few times. The V gene is TRBV4-2, the J gene TRBJ1-5; no clear D gene. The V and J ends lost 5 bases and 5 bases respectively, with 10 bases between them. Germline V CDR1 and CDR2: LGHNA, YNFKEQ. The CDR3 loop spans 13 amino acids. As DNA, the CDR3 is TGTGCCAGCAGCAGCGGGTTCGATCAGCCCCAGCATTTT. Translation: CASSSGFDQPQHF.

The rearrangement joins TRBV15 to TRBJ1-2, with D unclear. V was pared by 3 bases and J by 2 bases, with 7 bases between. This CDR3 is 13 amino acids long. Per the germline V gene, CDR1 is LNHNV and CDR2 is YYDKDF (reference sequence). The CDR3 DNA is TGTGCCACCAGCAGGAGAGACAACTATGGCTACACCTTC. It encodes CATSRRDNYGYTF.

V usage is TRBV9 and J usage is TRBJ2-1; 12 nucleotides align to TRBD2. Germline values: CDR1 SGDLS, CDR2 YYNGEE. With V trimmed by 3 bases and J by 0 bases, 4 bases remained unmatched. This CDR3 is 17 amino acids long. The CDR3 DNA is TGTGCCAGCAGCGCCACTAGCGGGAGGACCTCCTACAATGAGCAGTTCTTC. Protein: CASSATSGRTSYNEQFF.

This clone appeared a few times. The chain couples TRBV27 to TRBJ1-5; D not resolved. Germline V CDR1 and CDR2: MNHEY, SMNVEV (reference sequence). The V end lost 11 bases, the J end lost 4 bases, and 12 bases lay between the germline ends. CDR3 size: 12 residues. CDR3 loop: CAGHGSNQPQHF. CDR3 sequence (DNA): TGTGCCGGTCACGGCAGTAATCAGCCCCAGCATTTT.

The rearrangement uses TRBV6-6 and TRBJ2-7; the D is unclear. The CDR3 runs to 12 residues. Trimming cost V 0 bases and J 2 bases, with 2 bases left between them. Germline CDR1 reads MNHNY; CDR2 reads SVGAGI (reference sequence). CDR3 in DNA: TGTGCCAGCAGTTACTCAACCTACGAGCAGTACTTC. It codes for CASSYSTYEQYF.

CDR3 DNA: TGTGCCAGCAGTTTTGAGGGCCGTCAATGGAGGAATTCACCCCTCCACTTT. Translated: CASSFEGRQWRNSPLHF. The V call is TRBV27, the J call TRBJ1-6; D is unresolved. Deletions cut 3 bases from V and 7 bases from J, with 19 bases between. Germline V lookup: CDR1 MNHEY, CDR2 SMNVEV (reference sequence). The length of the CDR3 is 17 residues.

This chain links TRBV15 with TRBJ1-2, with 8 bases lining up with TRBD1. Per germline, CDR1 LNHNV and CDR2 YYDKDF (reference sequence). The junction had 4 bases not matched to a gene; V was cut back by 3 bases and J by 4 bases. This CDR3 region has 14 residues. The CDR3 here is CATSSPGGLYGYTF. In DNA form, the CDR3 reads TGTGCCACCAGCAGTCCAGGGGGCCTCTATGGCTACACCTTC.

The chain is built from TRBV6-6 and TRBJ1-1, with TRBD1 as a possible D gene (6 bases). CDR1 is MNHNY and CDR2 is SVGAGI in the germline V gene (reference sequence). Deletions cut 2 bases from V and 6 bases from J, with 19 bases between. This CDR3 spans 16 amino acids. The CDR3 DNA reads TGTGCCAGCAGTTACGGGGGGCCTCTTCCAGGCGCTGAAGCTTTCTTT. The encoded protein is CASSYGGPLPGAEAFF.